This T cell receptor beta chain was captured by sequencing in a study of T cells after yellow fever vaccination. On this clonotype itself: Its target is unknown.

From germline, CDR1 is SGHAT and CDR2 FQNNGV. V was clipped by 0 bases and J by 0 bases, with 11 bases between them. This CDR3 spans 16 amino acids. From the 5' RACE reads, TCRdb called clonotypes with MiXCR, one entry per CDR3 protein. This sample has 550,000 to 750,000 distinct CDR3 sequences; approximately 13% occur once, and the top ten carry 11% to 15%. General study results and limits: A limited proportion of clonotypes was detected within both the CD4 and CD8 compartments. A weaker but faster secondary response was observed, peaking on day 5 versus 15. Any FACS-sorted repertoire could hold abundant clonotypes that contaminate it from the bulk population.

The sample was PBMCs, taken on the day of the yellow fever booster vaccination. This clonotype was obtained from a young man who received the YFV17D yellow fever vaccine. This sequence joins TRBV11-2 and TRBJ2-5; no reliable D call. CDR3 coding DNA: TGTGCCAGCAGCTTAGATCTTGGTAGCTACCAAGAGACCCAGTACTTC. Protein sequence: CASSLDLGSYQETQYF. Together with reference TRBV11-2 and TRBJ2-5, the CDR3 gives the full variable domain: EAGVAQSPRYKIIEKRQSVAFWCNPISGHATLYWYQQILGQGPKLLIQFQNNGVVDDSQLPKDRFSAERLKGVDSTLKIQPAKLEDSAVYLCASSLDLGSYQETQYFGPGTRLLVL.